What follows are 18 T cell receptor beta chains derived from one specimen sequenced in a study of blood T cells in healthy people across ages (dated by TCRdb to between 2014 and 2016). Library generation was performed with 5' RACE. Sequenced on an Illumina HiSeq 2500. A second PCR of roughly 7 to 12 cycles was performed with a sample-barcoded 5' primer and a J-beta primer mix. TCRdb reprocessed the public reads (quality trimming at Q25 with fastp, clone calling with MiXCR) and kept in-frame beta chains. Identical CDR3 proteins give one entry, which carries the most common genes and DNA. The sample table shows about 800,000 distinct CDR3 sequences, and 20% to 25% are seen once. Approximately 4% of the sample rests with the top ten. These data also featured in a second study, about T cells of mothers and their children.

The specimen sequenced was blood. Source of these receptors: a boy younger than 18 in good health.

This clonotype was seen repeatedly, ten times or more. The chain employs TRBV7-2 and TRBJ2-7, with 7 bases that match TRBD1. The CDR3 is 13 residues long. Germline trimming cut 4 bases from V and 4 bases from J; bases unmatched to any gene: 4. Germline CDR1 is SGHTA and CDR2 is FQGNSA. The CDR3 DNA sequence: TGTGCCAGCAGCTCTCTACAGGGGTACGAGCAGTACTTC. Translation: CASSSLQGYEQYF.

The rearrangement uses TRBV7-8 and TRBJ2-1; TRBD1 matches at 8 bases. Germline loops: CDR1 SGHVS, CDR2 FQNEAQ. The CDR3 runs to 13 residues. After removal of 5 bases from V and 10 bases from J, the junction contained 7 bases not matched to a gene. The CDR3: CASSQDRAREQFF. The CDR3 DNA follows: TGTGCCAGCAGCCAGGACAGGGCCAGGGAGCAGTTCTTC. Together with reference TRBV7-8 and TRBJ2-1, the CDR3 gives the full variable domain: GAGVSQSPRYKVAKRGQDVALRCDPISGHVSLFWYQQALGQGPEFLTYFQNEAQLDKSGLPSDRFFAERPEGSVSTLKIQRTQQEDSAVYLCASSQDRAREQFFGPGTRLTVL.

This clonotype turned up a few times. The chain has TRBV5-1 and TRBJ2-5; no clear D gene. V was pared by 7 bases and J by 2 bases, with 9 bases between. Germline V gives CDR1 SGHRS, CDR2 YFSETQ. The CDR3 consists of 12 residues. In nucleotides, the CDR3 is TGCGCCAGCGGGGTTCAACAAGAGACCCAGTACTTC. The encoded protein is CASGVQQETQYF.

In this sample, this clonotype turned up a few times. V is TRBV4-1 and J is TRBJ2-3, with TRBD1 matching over 7 bases. The CDR3 is 15 amino acids. Per the germline V gene, CDR1 is MGHRA and CDR2 is YSYEKL. Trimming took 7 bases from V and 2 from J; bases not matched to a gene: 9. The CDR3 coding sequence is TGCGCCAGCACCACACAGACAGGGTACACAGATACGCAGTATTTT. Translated, it gives CASTTQTGYTDTQYF.

This clonotype occurred once. The V call is TRBV27, the J call TRBJ1-5; tentatively, D is TRBD1 (6 bases). V was clipped by 5 bases and J by 0 bases, with 14 bases between them. Germline CDR1 is MNHEY and CDR2 is SMNVEV (reference sequence). The length of the CDR3 is 16 residues. The DNA of the CDR3 is TGTGCCAGCAGTGAGAGACAGGTCTATAGCAATCAGCCCCAGCATTTT. As protein: CASSERQVYSNQPQHF.

This clonotype appeared a few times. The chain has TRBV6-6 and TRBJ1-3, with 7 bases aligning to TRBD1. Per the germline V gene, CDR1 is MNHNY and CDR2 is SVGAGI (reference sequence). This CDR3 is 15 amino acids long. J gave up 4 bases and V 6 bases, and 9 bases lay outside the gene matches. CDR3 protein: CASSPPTGVGNTIYF. Here the CDR3 DNA reads TGTGCCAGCAGCCCGCCTACAGGGGTGGGAAACACCATATATTTT.

This clonotype was seen repeatedly, ten times or more. This chain uses TRBV3-1 with TRBJ2-4; 10 nucleotides match TRBD2. This CDR3 contains 14 residues. Germline V gene lookup returns CDR1 LGHDT and CDR2 YNNKEL (reference sequence). The junction had 1 base not matched to a gene; V was cut back by 8 bases and J by 0 bases. The CDR3 sequence is CASRLAGAKNIQYF. CDR3 bases: TGTGCCAGCCGACTAGCGGGAGCCAAAAACATTCAGTACTTC.

This clonotype has just a few counts. The rearrangement links TRBV28 to TRBJ2-2; D ambiguous. The CDR3 is 18 amino acids. The V end was cut by 3 bases, the J end by 0 bases, with 17 bases between. Germline CDR1 reads MDHEN; CDR2 reads SYDVKM. The CDR3, as DNA: TGTGCCAGCAGTTTTTCTTATCACAGCTTACCGAACACCGGGGAGCTGTTTTTT. This codes for CASSFSYHSLPNTGELFF. Supplemented by reference TRBV28 and TRBJ2-2, the full variable domain reads DVKVTQSSRYLVKRTGEKVFLECVQDMDHENMFWYRQDPGLGLRLIYFSYDVKMKEKGDIPEGYSVSREKKERFSLILESASTNQTSMYLCASSFSYHSLPNTGELFFGEGSRLTVL.

About this clonotype: The junction shows a germline mismatch at one end, possibly a read error. V and J are TRBV4-3 and TRBJ2-1; D is possibly TRBD1 or TRBD2 (5 bases each). The germline gives CDR1 LGHNA, CDR2 YSLEER. The CDR3 totals 15 residues. The CDR3 spells CASSQDTGDYNEQLF. DNA of the CDR3: TGCGCCAGCAGCCAAGATACAGGAGACTACAATGAGCAGCTCTTC.

The V gene is TRBV6-2 or TRBV6-3, the J gene TRBJ2-5; D call uncertain. The CDR3 is made up of 14 amino acids. Trimming stripped 4 bases from V and 1 base from J, with 10 bases between. CDR1 is MNHEY, CDR2 SVGEGT, per germline. The CDR3 loop is CASSFVSLQETQYF. The CDR3, as DNA: TGTGCCAGCAGTTTCGTTTCCCTCCAAGAGACCCAGTACTTC.

This clonotype was recorded a few times. V usage is TRBV4-2 and J usage is TRBJ2-1; no reliable D call. Trimming cost V 3 bases and J 7 bases, with 10 bases left between them. The V gene's germline CDR1 is LGHNA and CDR2 YNFKEQ. This CDR3 contains 13 residues. Here the CDR3 reads CASSHATVNEQFF. The CDR3 nucleotides read TGTGCCAGCAGCCACGCCACAGTAAATGAGCAGTTCTTC.

In its sample, this clonotype was seen a few times. This sequence joins TRBV15 and TRBJ2-7, with no clear D. The germline CDR1 and CDR2 sequences are LNHNV and YYDKDF (reference sequence). Trimming removed 0 bases from V and 3 bases from J, with 12 bases in between. The CDR3 length is 15 residues. The CDR3: CATSRDLGQFYEQYF. The CDR3 DNA reads TGTGCCACCAGCAGAGACCTGGGCCAGTTCTACGAGCAGTACTTC.

In regard to this clonotype: Sequence at one end of the junction differs from germline and may be a read error. The J gene is TRBJ2-7, the V gene TRBV27; the match to TRBD2 covers 13 bases. The CDR3 runs 16 residues. Germline CDR1 and CDR2: MNHEY and SMNVEV (reference sequence). The CDR3 loop reads CASSRTSGRPEGEQYF. CDR3 nucleotide sequence: TGTGCCAGCAGCCGGACTAGCGGGAGACCCGAGGGGGAGCAGTACTTT.

This clonotype has a handful of counts. CDR3 in DNA: TGTGCCACCAGCAGAGAGATGGAGACCCAGTACTTC. The encoded protein is CATSREMETQYF. This chain connects TRBV15 to TRBJ2-5; D not certain. Germline-derived CDR1 and CDR2 are LNHNV and YYDKDF (reference sequence). This CDR3 contains 12 residues. With 0 bases removed from V and 5 bases from J, the gap between germline ends came to 4 bases.

The chain recombines TRBV3-1 with TRBJ2-1; TRBD2 agrees at 9 bases. This CDR3 is 18 amino acids long. Looked up from germline, CDR1 is LGHDT and CDR2 is YNNKEL (reference sequence). Germline trimming cut 4 bases from V and 0 bases from J; bases unmatched to any gene: 10. The CDR3 DNA reads TGTGCCAGCAGCCGTACTAGCGGGTCGAGGAGCTCCTACAATGAGCAGTTCTTC. Translation gives CASSRTSGSRSSYNEQFF.

The CDR3 loop reads CATSRPPGDEVNEQYF. CDR3 in DNA: TGTGCCACCAGCAGACCCCCGGGAGACGAGGTTAACGAGCAGTACTTC. V is TRBV15 and J is TRBJ2-7, with TRBD2 as a possible D gene (6 bases). The germline V and J ends were trimmed by 2 bases and 5 bases, with 19 bases remaining between them. Germline lookup yields CDR1 LNHNV and CDR2 YYDKDF (reference sequence). The CDR3 is made up of 16 amino acids.

Many counts were recorded for this clonotype. The chain joins TRBV6-1 to TRBJ2-1; D may be TRBD2 (5 bases). Trimming pared 5 bases from V and 0 bases from J, leaving 8 bases between. The CDR3 extends over 14 amino acids. The germline V gene encodes CDR1 MNHNS and CDR2 SASEGT. CDR3 in DNA: TGTGCCAGCAGTCCGGGATACTCCTACAATGAGCAGTTCTTC. Its protein is CASSPGYSYNEQFF.

This clonotype was detected a few times. The CDR3 region is CASSFGHGTYEQYF. The CDR3 nucleotides are TGTGCCAGCAGCTTTGGACACGGCACCTACGAGCAGTACTTC. The genes are TRBV7-9 and TRBJ2-7, with D possibly TRBD1 on 5 matching bases. Per the germline V gene, CDR1 is SEHNR and CDR2 is FQNEAQ (reference sequence). V was trimmed by 3 bases and J by 2 bases, leaving 11 bases between them. This CDR3 has 14 residues.